The TCR beta chain described here comes from a study of T cells in Graves' hyperthyroidism and ophthalmopathy. General study results and limits: Blood also showed most of the thyroid clonotypes that were expanded above 0.001. Separation of ophthalmopathy from stable hyperthyroidism was achieved by a 13 V-J model.

At least ten counts were recorded for this clonotype. Its target is not known. Amplification yielded TCR beta CDR3 regions, with RNA transcripts as the source. HTBI primers drove first-round RT-PCR of the TCR CDR3. TCRdb passed the multiplex PCR reads through MiXCR, listing each CDR3 protein once. The sample has 270,000 or so distinct CDR3 sequences, less than 30% seen once. This TCR came from a man aged 35-49 years with Graves' hyperthyroidism that later progressed to Graves' ophthalmopathy. The source material was blood.

This chain's CDR3 is CASSPTDRAYGYTF. The CDR3 coding sequence is TGTGCCAGCAGTCCAACGGACAGGGCTTATGGCTACACCTTC. V and J are TRBV12-3 or TRBV12-4 and TRBJ1-2; 8 bases agree with TRBD1. The CDR3 consists of 14 residues. Trimming cost V 5 bases and J 5 bases; bases outside gene matches: 7.